These T cell receptor beta chains were read from a single sample in a study of T cells in Graves' hyperthyroidism and ophthalmopathy. TCRdb re-called the multiplex PCR reads through MiXCR, storing one row per CDR3 protein. The data contain 300,000 to 450,000 distinct CDR3 sequences, roughly 15% of them singletons. The specimen sequenced was blood. These receptors originate from a woman aged 25 to 39 with Graves' ophthalmopathy. The CDR3 runs from the conserved cysteine through the conserved F or W. The D gene is left open where the match is weak. Rows give clone size only sometimes, using once, few, many, or a class for an expanded clone.

TRBJ1-2 TRBV28 many . TGTGCCAGCAGTTTAGTCACAGGATCGGGCTACACCTTC CASSLVTGSGYTF
TRBJ1-1 TRBV6-1 many . TGTGCCAGCAGCCCAACAGGGCACACTGAAGCTTTCTTT CASSPTGHTEAFF
TRBJ1-4 TRBV20-1 many . TGCAGTGCTAGTGTCTCTGCAACTAATGAAAAACTGTTTTTT CSASVSATNEKLFF
TRBJ1-2 TRBV20-1 many . TGCAGTGCTAGTGCATCGGGGGGGGCGAGCAATGGCTACACCTTC CSASASGGASNGYTF
TRBJ2-7 TRBV5-1 many TRBD1 TGCGCCAGCAGCCTGGGGGACAGAGACTACGAGCAGTACTTC CASSLGDRDYEQYF
TRBJ1-5 TRBV27 many . TGTGCCAGCAGTTTACAGGGTTATCAGCCCCAGCATTTT CASSLQGYQPQHF
TRBJ2-7 TRBV7-9 many . TGTGCCAGCAGCTTAGTGCAGGTATCCTACGAGCAGTACTTC CASSLVQVSYEQYF
TRBJ2-5 TRBV3-1 many . TGTGCCAGCAGCCAAGGTCATGGAGAGACCCAGTACTTC CASSQGHGETQYF
TRBJ2-5 TRBV7-9 many TRBD2 TGTGCCAGCAGCTTACTAGCGGGGGAGACCCAGTACTTC CASSLLAGETQYF
TRBJ2-7 TRBV9 few . TGTGCCAGCAGCGTAGCCTTTTTCGGCGAGCAGTACTTC CASSVAFFGEQYF
TRBJ2-1 TRBV5-1 many TRBD2 TGCGCCAGCAGCTTGGGTCCCACTAGCGGGGGCTACAATGAGCAGTTCTTC CASSLGPTSGGYNEQFF
TRBJ1-2 TRBV7-9 many . TGTGCCAGCAGCTTGATGGAGGGTTCCTTGGGTGGCTACACCTTC CASSLMEGSLGGYTF
TRBJ1-2 TRBV2 many . TGTGCCAGCAGTGACGGACGGGTCTATGGCTACACCTTC CASSDGRVYGYTF
TRBJ2-5 TRBV24-1 many TRBD1 TGTGCCACCAGTGATCCAGCGACAGGGGTGGAGACCCAGTACTTC CATSDPATGVETQYF
TRBJ2-7 TRBV28 many . TGTGCCAGCAGCTCTCCAATGGACGGCTCCTACGAGCAGTACTTC CASSSPMDGSYEQYF
TRBJ1-4 TRBV28 many . TGTGCCAGCAGTCCCGGTCTTTGGGTTAATGAAAAACTGTTTTTT CASSPGLWVNEKLFF
TRBJ1-2 TRBV12-3/TRBV12-4 many . TGTGCCAGCAGTCCGCAGGGTGGGAACTATGGCTACACCTTC CASSPQGGNYGYTF
TRBJ2-7 TRBV20-1 many TRBD1 TGCAGTGCTAGACCGACAGGACAGGGGAACATTTACGAGCAGTACTTC CSARPTGQGNIYEQYF
TRBJ2-5 TRBV9 many . TGTGCCAGCAGCGTAGTGGGGATGTACCAAGAGACCCAGTACTTC CASSVVGMYQETQYF
TRBJ1-1 TRBV28 many . TGTGCCAGCAATCAAAATTGGGTCACTGAAGCTTTCTTT CASNQNWVTEAFF
TRBJ1-1 TRBV10-3 few TRBD1 TGTGCCATCAGAGGGGACAGGGTGTCCACTGAAGCTTTCTTT CAIRGDRVSTEAFF
TRBJ2-7 TRBV6-2/TRBV6-3 many . TGTGCCAGCAAGACGATTACCGGGGGGCATAGAGAGAACGAGCAGTACTTC CASKTITGGHRENEQYF
TRBJ1-6 TRBV7-2 many TRBD1 TGTGCCAGCAGCTCACCTGACAGGGCGGTTCACACCCTCCACTTT CASSSPDRAVHTLHF
TRBJ2-1 TRBV7-2 many . TGTGCCAGCAGCCCCCGGGGAGGAGGGCGGGTCTGGGATGAGCAGTTCTTC CASSPRGGGRVWDEQFF
TRBJ1-5 TRBV28 many . TGTGCCAGCAGTGGACGGATTGGAAATCAGCCCCAGCATTTT CASSGRIGNQPQHF
TRBJ2-7 TRBV20-1 many TRBD2 TGCAGTGCCACGGGACTAGCGCCCTACGAGCAGTACTTC CSATGLAPYEQYF
TRBJ2-1 TRBV2 . . TGTGCCAGCAGTGGAAAGGGATTATTTCGATGGGACAATGAGCAGTTCTTC CASSGKGLFRWDNEQFF
TRBJ1-1 TRBV5-1 many . TGCGCCAGCAGCTTACAGGGTGACACTGAAGCTTTCTTT CASSLQGDTEAFF
TRBJ2-5 TRBV24-1 many TRBD2 TGTGCCACCAGTGATCCGACTAGCGGGGGAAGTCGACCCGAAGAGACCCAGTACTTC CATSDPTSGGSRPEETQYF
TRBJ2-7 TRBV25-1 . TRBD1 TGTGCCAGCTCCTCACAGGGGACCTACGAGCAGTACTTC CASSSQGTYEQYF
TRBJ2-3 TRBV25-1 . . TGTGCCAGCGGGGTGGCGACAGATACGCAGTATTTT CASGVATDTQYF
TRBJ1-2 TRBV11-2 many . TGTGCCAGCAGCTTAGCCCCGGGTGAAGGCTACACCTTC CASSLAPGEGYTF
TRBJ2-7 TRBV7-2 many . TGTGCCAGCAGCCGTAGGGGAATCTACGAGCAGTACTTC CASSRRGIYEQYF
TRBJ2-3 TRBV9 many . TGTGCCAGCAGCGTAGTGGCCGATCACTCGGATACGCAGTATTTT CASSVVADHSDTQYF
TRBJ1-5 TRBV5-8 many . TGTGCCAGCAGCTTGGCCCAGCCCCAGCATTTT CASSLAQPQHF
TRBJ2-4 TRBV7-8 few TRBD2 TGTGCCAGCAGCTTAGCGCGGGGGGTAAAAACCATTCAGTACTTC CASSLARGVKTIQYF
TRBJ2-2 TRBV5-1 many . TGCGCCAGCATGCCCTCCTCCTCAACAGTAGCCGGGGAGCTGTTTTTT CASMPSSSTVAGELFF
TRBJ2-1 TRBV6-2/TRBV6-3 . . TGTGCCAGCAGTTTCAGACAGACTCAGTACAATGAGCAGTTCTTC CASSFRQTQYNEQFF
TRBJ2-3 TRBV3-1 many TRBD2 TGTGCCAGCAGCCCCTCGACTAGCGGGGGAGGGGCAGATACGCAGTATTTT CASSPSTSGGGADTQYF
TRBJ2-2 TRBV20-1 many . TGCAGTGCTAGAGGTCAGGGTGTGGCCGGGGAGCTGTTTTTT CSARGQGVAGELFF
TRBJ1-1 TRBV30 many TRBD1 TGTGCCTGGAGTCGCCTCGGCTCCCACAGGGGAGGTACTGAAGCTTTCTTT CAWSRLGSHRGGTEAFF
TRBJ1-1 TRBV28 many TRBD1 TGTGCCAGCAGTTTATCCGGGACAGGGGGATGGGCCACTGAAGCTTTCTTT CASSLSGTGGWATEAFF
TRBJ2-1 TRBV7-3 many . TGTGCCAGCAGCCCCACGGGATCAATGTACAATGAGCAGTTCTTC CASSPTGSMYNEQFF
TRBJ2-3 TRBV20-1 many TRBD2 TGCAGTGCTAAAGGACTAGCGGGCCAGAGCACAGATACGCAGTATTTT CSAKGLAGQSTDTQYF
TRBJ1-4 TRBV6-2/TRBV6-3 . TRBD1 TGTGCCAGCAGATCGACAGGGTCGGCAGGTCGGAATGAAAAACTGTTTTTT CASRSTGSAGRNEKLFF
TRBJ1-1 TRBV7-9 many . TGTGCCAGCAGCATATGGGACAATCAAGGCACTGAAGCTTTCTTT CASSIWDNQGTEAFF
TRBJ2-3 TRBV28 many TRBD2 TGTGCCAGCAGCCCGTTGCGGGGGGCCACAGATACGCAGTATTTT CASSPLRGATDTQYF
TRBJ2-1 TRBV5-6 many TRBD2 TGTGCCAGCAGCTCCCTAGGACTAGCGGGGGGGCACTCCTACAATGAGCAGTTCTTC CASSSLGLAGGHSYNEQFF
TRBJ2-7 TRBV7-8 many TRBD1 TGTGCCAGCAGTTTGGACAGGGTAGCTGTCGAGCAGTACTTC CASSLDRVAVEQYF
TRBJ2-2 TRBV5-5 many . TGTGCCAGCAGCTTGTTGAACGGCTTCAACAGGGCCGGGGAGCTGTTTTTT CASSLLNGFNRAGELFF
TRBJ1-5 TRBV19 few . TGTGCCAGTAGTGGCTCGGACGGATACAATCAGCCCCAGCATTTT CASSGSDGYNQPQHF
TRBJ1-2 TRBV3-1 many TRBD1 TGTGCCAGCAGCCCGGGACAGGCTAACTATGGCTACACCTTC CASSPGQANYGYTF
TRBJ2-3 TRBV20-1 many TRBD1 TGCAGTGCTAGGAGGGGACAGGGAGGGAGAACAGATACGCAGTATTTT CSARRGQGGRTDTQYF
TRBJ1-5 TRBV27 many . TGTGCCAGCAGCCGGAAAACAGGGAATAGCAATCAGCCCCAGCATTTT CASSRKTGNSNQPQHF
TRBJ2-5 TRBV20-1 many . TGCAGTGCTAGCGCGGTTATACAAGAGACCCAGTACTTC CSASAVIQETQYF
TRBJ2-6 TRBV2 few . TGTGCCAGCCAATTAAGTGGGTCCGGGGCCAACGTCCTGACTTTC CASQLSGSGANVLTF
TRBJ1-5 TRBV6-1 . . TGTGCCAGCAGGGGTTCAAGGGATAGCAATCAGCCCCAGCATTTT CASRGSRDSNQPQHF
TRBJ2-1 TRBV11-2 many TRBD2 TGTGCCAGCAGCCAGACTGCGGGGGGGCTCTGGAATGAGCAGTTCTTC CASSQTAGGLWNEQFF
TRBJ1-2 TRBV11-3 few . TGTGCCAGCAGCTTAGCGTTACAGGGTGGCTACACCTTC CASSLALQGGYTF
TRBJ1-2 TRBV20-1 many . TGCAGTGCCGTGGCAGGGCTCGGCTATGGCTACACCTTC CSAVAGLGYGYTF